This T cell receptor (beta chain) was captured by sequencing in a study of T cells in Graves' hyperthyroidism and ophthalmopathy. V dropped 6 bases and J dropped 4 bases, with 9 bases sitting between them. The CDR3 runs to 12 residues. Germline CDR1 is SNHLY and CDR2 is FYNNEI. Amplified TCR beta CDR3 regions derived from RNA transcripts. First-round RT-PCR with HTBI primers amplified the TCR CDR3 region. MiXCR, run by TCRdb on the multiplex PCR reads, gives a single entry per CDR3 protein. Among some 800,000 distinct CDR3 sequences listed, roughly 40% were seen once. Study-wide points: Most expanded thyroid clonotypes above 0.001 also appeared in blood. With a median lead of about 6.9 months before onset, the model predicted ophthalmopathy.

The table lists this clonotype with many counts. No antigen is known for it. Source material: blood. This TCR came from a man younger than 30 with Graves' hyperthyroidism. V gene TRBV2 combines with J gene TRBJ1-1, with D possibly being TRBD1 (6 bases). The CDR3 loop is CASRRQVTEAFF. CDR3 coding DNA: TGTGCCAGCAGGCGACAGGTCACTGAAGCTTTCTTT.